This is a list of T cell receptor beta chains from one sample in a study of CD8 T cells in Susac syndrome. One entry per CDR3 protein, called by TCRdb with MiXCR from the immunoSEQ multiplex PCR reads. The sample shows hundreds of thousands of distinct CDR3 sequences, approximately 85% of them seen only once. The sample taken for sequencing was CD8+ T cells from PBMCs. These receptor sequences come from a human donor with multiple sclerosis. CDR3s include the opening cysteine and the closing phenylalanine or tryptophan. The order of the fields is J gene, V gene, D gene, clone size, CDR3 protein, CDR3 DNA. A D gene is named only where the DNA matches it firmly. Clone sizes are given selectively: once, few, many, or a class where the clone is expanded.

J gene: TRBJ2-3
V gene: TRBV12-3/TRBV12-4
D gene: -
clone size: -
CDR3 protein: CASRTGFTDTQYF
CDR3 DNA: TGTGCCAGCAGGACAGGTTTCACAGATACGCAGTATTTT

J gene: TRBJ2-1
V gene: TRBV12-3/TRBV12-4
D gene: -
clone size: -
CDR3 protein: CASSLEGSWVF
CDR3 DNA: TGTGCCAGCAGTTTAGAGGGGAGTTGGGTCTTC

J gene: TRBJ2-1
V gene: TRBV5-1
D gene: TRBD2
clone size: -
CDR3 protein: CASSLVYGLATPEQFF
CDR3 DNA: TGCGCCAGCAGCTTGGTTTACGGACTAGCGACGCCTGAGCAGTTCTTC

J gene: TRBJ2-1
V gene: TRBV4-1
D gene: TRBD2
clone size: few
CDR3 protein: CASSQGLGLAGVNEQFF
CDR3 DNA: TGCGCCAGCAGCCAAGGACTGGGACTAGCGGGAGTAAATGAGCAGTTCTTC

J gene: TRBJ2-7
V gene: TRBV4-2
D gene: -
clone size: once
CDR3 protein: CASSQEGPRDGGSYEQYF
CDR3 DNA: TGTGCCAGCAGCCAAGAAGGCCCCCGGGACGGAGGCTCCTACGAGCAGTACTTC

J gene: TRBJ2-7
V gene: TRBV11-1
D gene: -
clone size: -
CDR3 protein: CASSLSFRMAGVTPFYEQYF
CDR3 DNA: TGTGCCAGCAGCTTATCTTTTCGGATGGCCGGAGTTACCCCTTTCTACGAGCAGTACTTC

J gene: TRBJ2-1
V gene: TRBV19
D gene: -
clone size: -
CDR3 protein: CASREGEYNEQFF
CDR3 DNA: TGTGCCAGTAGGGAGGGGGAATACAATGAGCAGTTCTTC

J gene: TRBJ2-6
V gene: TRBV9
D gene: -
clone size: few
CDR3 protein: CASSPYSGANVLTF
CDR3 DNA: TGTGCCAGCAGCCCCTACTCTGGGGCCAACGTCCTGACTTTC

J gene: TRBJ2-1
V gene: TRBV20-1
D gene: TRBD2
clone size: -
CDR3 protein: CSASSLAGVSSYNEQFF
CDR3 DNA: TGCAGTGCTAGTTCACTAGCGGGTGTTTCATCCTACAATGAGCAGTTCTTC

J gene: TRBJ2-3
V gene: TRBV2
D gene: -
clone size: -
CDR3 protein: CASSDLVETPTDTQYF
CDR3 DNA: TGTGCCAGCAGTGATCTTGTGGAGACCCCCACAGATACGCAGTATTTT

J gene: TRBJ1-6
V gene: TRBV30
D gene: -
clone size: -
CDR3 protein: CAWSVTGPLSPLHF
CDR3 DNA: TGTGCCTGGAGTGTAACAGGGCCTCTTTCACCCCTCCACTTT

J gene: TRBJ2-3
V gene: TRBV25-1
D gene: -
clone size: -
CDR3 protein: CASSEPRVDPTDTQYF
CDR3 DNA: TGTGCCAGCAGTGAACCTCGAGTCGACCCCACAGATACGCAGTATTTT

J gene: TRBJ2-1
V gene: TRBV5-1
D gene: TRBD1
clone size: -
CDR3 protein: CASSQRQGDNEQFF
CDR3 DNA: TGCGCCAGCAGTCAGAGACAGGGTGACAATGAGCAGTTCTTC

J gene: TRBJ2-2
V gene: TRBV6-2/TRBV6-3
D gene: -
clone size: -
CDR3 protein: CASRSGETGELFF
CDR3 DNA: TGTGCCAGCAGGTCCGGGGAAACCGGGGAGCTGTTTTTT

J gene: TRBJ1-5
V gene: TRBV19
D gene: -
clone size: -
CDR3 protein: CASSLEPFNQPQHF
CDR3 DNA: TGTGCCAGTAGTTTGGAACCGTTCAATCAGCCCCAGCATTTT

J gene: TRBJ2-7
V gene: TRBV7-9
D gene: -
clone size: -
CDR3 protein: CASSLASGLTGQYF
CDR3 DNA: TGTGCCAGCAGCTTAGCTAGCGGCTTAACGGGGCAGTACTTC

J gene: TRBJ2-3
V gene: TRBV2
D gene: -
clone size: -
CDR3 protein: CASKARADTQYF
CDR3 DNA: TGTGCCAGCAAAGCCCGGGCAGATACGCAGTATTTT

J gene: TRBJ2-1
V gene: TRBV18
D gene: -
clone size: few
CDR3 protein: CASSPEDNEQFF
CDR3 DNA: TGTGCCAGCTCACCAGAGGACAATGAGCAGTTCTTC

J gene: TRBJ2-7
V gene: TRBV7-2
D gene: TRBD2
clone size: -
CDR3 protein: CASSLVLAVYEQYF
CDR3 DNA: TGTGCCAGCAGCTTAGTACTAGCGGTTTACGAGCAGTACTTC

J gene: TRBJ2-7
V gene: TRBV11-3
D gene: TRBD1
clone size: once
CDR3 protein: CASSSKTGIERDEQYF
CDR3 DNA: TGTGCCAGCAGCTCGAAGACAGGGATAGAGCGTGACGAGCAGTACTTC

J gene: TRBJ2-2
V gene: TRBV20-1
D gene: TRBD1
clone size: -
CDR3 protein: CSARDTGVNTGELFF
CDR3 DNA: TGCAGTGCTAGAGATACAGGGGTGAACACCGGGGAGCTGTTTTTT

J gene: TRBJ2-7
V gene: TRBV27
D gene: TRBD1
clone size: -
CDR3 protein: CASSLKGQGLYEQYF
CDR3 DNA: TGTGCCAGCAGTTTAAAGGGACAGGGTCTCTACGAGCAGTACTTC

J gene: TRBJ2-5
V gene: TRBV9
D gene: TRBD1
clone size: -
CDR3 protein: CASSAGTGPAETQYF
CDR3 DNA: TGTGCCAGCAGCGCCGGGACAGGCCCCGCGGAGACCCAGTACTTC

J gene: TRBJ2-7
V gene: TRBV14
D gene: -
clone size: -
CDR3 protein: CASSQDPGDEQYF
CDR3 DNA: TGTGCCAGCAGCCAAGACCCGGGAGACGAGCAGTACTTC

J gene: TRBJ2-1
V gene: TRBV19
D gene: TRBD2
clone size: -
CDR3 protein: CANSIASGSYNEQFF
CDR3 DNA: TGTGCCAATAGTATCGCTAGCGGGAGCTACAATGAGCAGTTCTTC

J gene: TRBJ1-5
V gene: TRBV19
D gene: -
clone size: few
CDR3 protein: CASNRANQPQHF
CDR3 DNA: TGTGCCAGTAACAGGGCCAATCAGCCCCAGCATTTT

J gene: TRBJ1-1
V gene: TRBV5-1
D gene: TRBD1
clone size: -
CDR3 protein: CASSLAQGALNTEAFF
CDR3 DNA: TGCGCCAGCAGCTTGGCACAGGGGGCCCTGAACACTGAAGCTTTCTTT

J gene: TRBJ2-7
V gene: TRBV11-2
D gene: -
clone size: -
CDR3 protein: CASSLDLDPNLYEQYF
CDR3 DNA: TGTGCCAGCAGCTTAGATCTGGACCCGAACCTCTACGAGCAGTACTTC

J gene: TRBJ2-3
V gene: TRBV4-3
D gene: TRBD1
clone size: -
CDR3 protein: CASSRLLGGPTDTQYF
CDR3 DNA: TGCGCCAGCAGCCGACTATTAGGGGGCCCCACAGATACGCAGTATTTT

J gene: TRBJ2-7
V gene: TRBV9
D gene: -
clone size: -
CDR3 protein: CASSPDRAYEQYF
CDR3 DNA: TGTGCCAGCAGCCCGGACAGAGCCTACGAGCAGTACTTC

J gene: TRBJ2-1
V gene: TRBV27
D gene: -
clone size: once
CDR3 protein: CASTSPSRGTRYNEQFF
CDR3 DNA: TGTGCCAGCACCTCGCCCTCAAGGGGGACTCGCTACAATGAGCAGTTCTTC

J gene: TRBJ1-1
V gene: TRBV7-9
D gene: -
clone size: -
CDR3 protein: CASSDRQRTEAFF
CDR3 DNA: TGTGCCAGCAGCGACCGACAGCGGACTGAAGCTTTCTTT

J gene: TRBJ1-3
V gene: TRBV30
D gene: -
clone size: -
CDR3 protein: CAWSDSANTIYF
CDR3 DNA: TGTGCCTGGAGTGACAGCGCAAACACCATATATTTT

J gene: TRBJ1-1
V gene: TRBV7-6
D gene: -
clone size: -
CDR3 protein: CASSLVGMNTEAFF
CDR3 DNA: TGTGCCAGCAGCTTAGTCGGGATGAACACTGAAGCTTTCTTT

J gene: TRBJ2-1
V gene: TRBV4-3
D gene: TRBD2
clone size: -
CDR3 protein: CASSQAGSSGPYNEQFF
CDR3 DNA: TGCGCCAGCAGCCAAGCCGGGTCTAGCGGTCCCTACAATGAGCAGTTCTTC

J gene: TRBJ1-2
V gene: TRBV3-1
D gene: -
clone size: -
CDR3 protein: CASSQGLRQGGNYGYTF
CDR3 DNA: TGTGCCAGCAGCCAAGGGCTTCGGCAGGGTGGCAACTATGGCTACACCTTC

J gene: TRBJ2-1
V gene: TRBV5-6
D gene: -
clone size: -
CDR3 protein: CASSLGALYEQFF
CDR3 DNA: TGTGCCAGCAGCTTGGGAGCTCTCTATGAGCAGTTCTTC

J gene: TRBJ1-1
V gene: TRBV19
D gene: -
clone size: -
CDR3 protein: CASKRDTEAFF
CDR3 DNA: TGTGCCAGTAAGAGGGACACTGAAGCTTTCTTT

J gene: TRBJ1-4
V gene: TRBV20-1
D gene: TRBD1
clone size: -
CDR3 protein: CSADRGNEKLFF
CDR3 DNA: TGCAGTGCTGACAGGGGCAATGAAAAACTGTTTTTT

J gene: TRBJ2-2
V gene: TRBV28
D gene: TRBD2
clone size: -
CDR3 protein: CASNLSGGSGELFF
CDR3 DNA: TGTGCCAGCAACCTAAGCGGGGGATCCGGGGAGCTGTTTTTT